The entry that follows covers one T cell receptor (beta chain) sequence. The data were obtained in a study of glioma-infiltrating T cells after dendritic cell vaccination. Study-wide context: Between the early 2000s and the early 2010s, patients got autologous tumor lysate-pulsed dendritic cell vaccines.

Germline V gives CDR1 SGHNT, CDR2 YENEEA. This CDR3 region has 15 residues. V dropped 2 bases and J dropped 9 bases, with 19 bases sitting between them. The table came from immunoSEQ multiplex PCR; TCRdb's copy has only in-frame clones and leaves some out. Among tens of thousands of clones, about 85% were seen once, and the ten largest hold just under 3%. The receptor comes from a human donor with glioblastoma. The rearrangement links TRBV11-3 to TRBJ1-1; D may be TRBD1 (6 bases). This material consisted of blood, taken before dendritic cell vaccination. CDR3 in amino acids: CASSLSLQGGPKAFF. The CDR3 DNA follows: TGTGCCAGCAGCTTATCCCTACAGGGTGGACCCAAAGCTTTCTTT.